This entry lists 10 T cell receptor beta chains sequenced from one sample in a study of T cell responses to AZD1222 COVID-19 vaccine. Here immunoSEQ multiplex PCR was the method, and the copy in TCRdb shows in-frame clones only, minus some. The data contain some 56,000 clones, 89% of them seen just once; the ten biggest clones take up 5% to 6.5%. The specimen comprised peripheral blood, sampled 28 days after the second AZD1222 dose. The receptors here all came from an adult who received the AZD1222 COVID-19 vaccine.

A note on this clone: A read error may produce the germline difference seen at one junction end. This chain connects TRBV7-7 to TRBJ1-1; D is perhaps TRBD1 (6 bases). Germline V gives CDR1 SSHAT, CDR2 FNYEAQ (reference sequence). The CDR3 contains 14 residues. CDR3 coding DNA: TGTGCTAGCAGCCTAGGGACATCCGGGACTGAAGCTTTCTTT. It codes for CASSLGTSGTEAFF.

This clone was counted only a few times. The chain employs TRBV6-5 and TRBJ1-1; D remains unclear. Germline V CDR1 and CDR2: MNHEY, SVGAGI. The CDR3 contains 12 residues. Deletions cut 6 bases from V and 3 bases from J, with 8 bases between. CDR3 bases: TGTGCCAGCAGCACCATAGACACTGAAGCTTTCTTT. Translation gives CASSTIDTEAFF.

The rearrangement joins TRBV12-5 to TRBJ2-1; 10 nucleotides line up with TRBD2. This CDR3 spans 15 amino acids. The V segment lost 0 bases and the J segment 10 bases; nucleotides outside the gene matches: 6. Germline CDR1 is LGHNT and CDR2 is FRNRAP. The CDR3 sequence: CASGLVRSGGIEQFF. CDR3 coding DNA: TGTGCTAGTGGTTTGGTACGTAGCGGGGGGATCGAGCAGTTCTTC.

The gene calls are TRBV21-1 and TRBJ2-7; TRBD1 was called by the table and not checked on the DNA. TRBV21-1 is a recognized pseudogene. This CDR3 spans 15 amino acids. This chain's CDR3 is CASRKPQQRINEQYF. CDR3 in DNA: TGTGCCAGCAGAAAACCCCAACAGAGAATCAACGAGCAGTACTTC.

The V gene is TRBV7-9, the J gene TRBJ2-7; 7 bases map to TRBD1. CDR1 is SEHNR, CDR2 FQNEAQ, per germline (reference sequence). This CDR3 comprises 14 residues. Trimming cost V 3 bases and J 3 bases; bases outside gene matches: 5. The CDR3 DNA reads as TGTGCCAGCAGCTTTACAGGGGCCCTCTACGAGCAGTACTTC. As protein: CASSFTGALYEQYF.

This sequence joins TRBV7-6 and TRBJ2-1, with TRBD2 identical over 7 bases. The germline gives CDR1 SGHVS, CDR2 FNYEAQ. The trim removed 5 bases at V and 3 bases at J, leaving 7 bases unmatched. The CDR3 is 15 residues long. Written as DNA, the CDR3 is TGTGCCAGCAGCCCCCAACCTAGCGGCTACAATGAGCAGTTCTTC. Amino acids: CASSPQPSGYNEQFF.

The chain couples TRBV5-1 to TRBJ2-5; the match to TRBD2 covers 7 bases. With V trimmed by 3 bases and J by 5 bases, 4 bases remained unmatched. The germline gives CDR1 SGHRS, CDR2 YFSETQ. This CDR3 is 13 amino acids long. CDR3 sequence: CASSSSSGETQYF. CDR3 in DNA: TGCGCCAGCAGCTCGAGTAGCGGGGAGACCCAGTACTTC.

J is TRBJ2-1 and V is TRBV7-9; D unresolved. CDR1 and CDR2 from the germline V gene are SEHNR and FQNEAQ (reference sequence). This CDR3 has 13 amino acids. The V gene lost 7 bases and the J gene lost 5 bases, with 12 bases spanning the gap. Here the CDR3 DNA reads TGTGCCAGCACTGACCTATATAACAATGAGCAGTTCTTC. Protein: CASTDLYNNEQFF.

The chain employs TRBV10-3 and TRBJ2-7; D is ambiguous. V shed 1 base and J shed 5 bases, with 6 bases lying between them. CDR3 length equals 12 residues. CDR1 is ENHRY and CDR2 is SYGVKD in the germline V gene. In nucleotides, the CDR3 is TGTGCCATCAGTGAGTTGCTTGACGAGCAGTACTTC. This translates into CAISELLDEQYF.

The count of this clone is one. The V gene is TRBV19, the J gene TRBJ1-6; D is perhaps TRBD1 (6 bases). CDR3 length equals 14 residues. Trimming removed 10 bases from V and 2 bases from J, with 12 bases in between. Germline CDR1 and CDR2: LNHDA and SQIVND (reference sequence). For the CDR3, the DNA is TGTGCCACACACGGACAGACCTATAATTCACCCCTCCACTTT. Translation: CATHGQTYNSPLHF.